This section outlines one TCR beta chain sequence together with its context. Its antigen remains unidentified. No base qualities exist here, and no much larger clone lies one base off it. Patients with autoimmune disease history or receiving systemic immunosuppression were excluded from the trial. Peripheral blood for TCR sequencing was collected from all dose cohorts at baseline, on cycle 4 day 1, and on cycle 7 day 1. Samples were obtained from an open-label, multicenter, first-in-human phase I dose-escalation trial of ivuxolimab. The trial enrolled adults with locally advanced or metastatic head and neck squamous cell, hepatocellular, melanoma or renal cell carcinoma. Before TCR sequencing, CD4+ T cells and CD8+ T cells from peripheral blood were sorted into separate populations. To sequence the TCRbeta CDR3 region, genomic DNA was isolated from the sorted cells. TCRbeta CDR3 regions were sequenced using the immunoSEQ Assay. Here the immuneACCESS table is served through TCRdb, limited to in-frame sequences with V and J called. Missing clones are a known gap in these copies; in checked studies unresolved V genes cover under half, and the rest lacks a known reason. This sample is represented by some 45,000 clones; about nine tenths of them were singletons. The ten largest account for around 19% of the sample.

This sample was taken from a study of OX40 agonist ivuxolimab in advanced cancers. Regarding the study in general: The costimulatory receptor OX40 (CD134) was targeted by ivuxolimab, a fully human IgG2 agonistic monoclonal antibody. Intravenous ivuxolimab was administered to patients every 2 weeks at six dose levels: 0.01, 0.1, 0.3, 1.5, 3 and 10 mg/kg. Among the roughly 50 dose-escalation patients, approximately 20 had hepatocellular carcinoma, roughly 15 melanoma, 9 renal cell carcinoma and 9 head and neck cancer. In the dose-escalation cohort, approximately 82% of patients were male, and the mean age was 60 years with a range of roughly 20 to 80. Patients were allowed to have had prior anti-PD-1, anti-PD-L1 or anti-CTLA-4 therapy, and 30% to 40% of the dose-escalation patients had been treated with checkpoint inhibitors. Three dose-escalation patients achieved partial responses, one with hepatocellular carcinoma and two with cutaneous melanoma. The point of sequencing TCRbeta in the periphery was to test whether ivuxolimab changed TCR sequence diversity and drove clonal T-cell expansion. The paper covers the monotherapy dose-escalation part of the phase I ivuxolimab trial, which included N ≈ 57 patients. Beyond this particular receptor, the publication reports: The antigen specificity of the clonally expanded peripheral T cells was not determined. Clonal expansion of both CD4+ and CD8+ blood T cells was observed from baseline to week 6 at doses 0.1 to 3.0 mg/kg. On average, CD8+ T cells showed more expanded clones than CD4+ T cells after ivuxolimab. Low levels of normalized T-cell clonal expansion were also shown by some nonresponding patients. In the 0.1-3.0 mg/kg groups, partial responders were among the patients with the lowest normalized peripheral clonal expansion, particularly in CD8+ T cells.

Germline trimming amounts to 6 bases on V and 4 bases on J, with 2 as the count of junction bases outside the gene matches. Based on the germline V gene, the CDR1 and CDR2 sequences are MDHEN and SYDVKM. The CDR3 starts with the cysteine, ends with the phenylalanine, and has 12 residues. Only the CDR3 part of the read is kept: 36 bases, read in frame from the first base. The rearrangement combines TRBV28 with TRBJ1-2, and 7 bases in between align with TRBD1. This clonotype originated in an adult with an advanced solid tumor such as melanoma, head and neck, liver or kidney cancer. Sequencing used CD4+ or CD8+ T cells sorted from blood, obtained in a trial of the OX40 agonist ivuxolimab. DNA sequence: TGTGCCAGCAGCCGGGACAGCTATGGCTACACCTTC. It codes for CASSRDSYGYTF.